These 31 T cell receptor beta chains were sequenced from one sample in a study of blood T cell repertoires in COVID-19. TCRdb's table, derived via immunoSEQ multiplex PCR, lists solely in-frame clones and lacks some. The sample yields about 92,000 clones, about 80% seen once. The source material was peripheral blood. The source is a woman between 70 and 85 years old with acute or convalescent COVID-19.

The gene calls are TRBV6-5 and TRBJ2-7; 12 bases match TRBD2. This CDR3 spans 15 amino acids. The germline CDR1 and CDR2 sequences are MNHEY and SVGAGI. V lost 5 bases to trimming and J lost 5 bases; unmatched junction nucleotides: 7. The CDR3 is CASSPTSGSLNEQYF. DNA of the CDR3: TGTGCCAGCAGTCCGACTAGCGGGAGTCTTAACGAGCAGTACTTC.

V and J are TRBV15 and TRBJ2-5, with D tentatively TRBD1 (6 bases). The germline V gene encodes CDR1 LNHNV and CDR2 YYDKDF (reference sequence). The CDR3 covers 15 residues. Trimming took 2 bases from V and 5 from J, leaving 15 bases between them. CDR3 coding DNA: TGTGCCACCAGCAGACCCGGGACACCGAGGGAGACCCAGTACTTC. Translated, it gives CATSRPGTPRETQYF.

The chain carries TRBV21-1 and TRBJ1-2; TRBD1, the table's D call, lacks a check against the DNA. TRBV21-1 is classified as a pseudogene. This CDR3 has 13 residues. The CDR3 sequence is CASSKRRGQGYTF. The CDR3 bases are TGTGCCAGCAGCAAAAGGAGGGGGCAAGGCTACACCTTC.

The chain links TRBV19 to TRBJ1-2, with a weak D call TRBD1 (6 bases). The CDR3 loop spans 12 amino acids. Germline lookup yields CDR1 LNHDA and CDR2 SQIVND (reference sequence). Trimming pared 6 bases from V and 8 bases from J, leaving 13 bases between. CDR3: CASSFNTGGYTF. The CDR3 bases are TGTGCCAGTAGCTTCAATACAGGGGGCTACACCTTC.

The V gene is TRBV3-1 (or the pseudogene TRBV3-2), the J gene TRBJ2-3; 7 positions match TRBD2. CDR1 and CDR2 from the germline V gene are LGHDT and YNNKEL (reference sequence). Germline trimming cut 0 bases from V and 1 base from J; bases unmatched to any gene: 7. CDR3 length equals 17 residues. The CDR3 region is CASSQDPRLAGTDTQYF. The DNA for the CDR3 is TGTGCCAGCAGCCAAGATCCAAGGCTAGCGGGCACAGATACGCAGTATTTT.

Only one count was recorded for this clone. V is TRBV5-4 and J is TRBJ2-1, with D maybe TRBD2 (6 bases). The germline V and J ends were trimmed by 3 bases and 10 bases, with 14 bases remaining between them. The germline gives CDR1 SGHNT, CDR2 YYREEE (reference sequence). This CDR3 has 13 amino acids. The CDR3 nucleotides read TGTGCCAGCAGCTCACCTAGCGTGAGGGAGCAGTTCTTC. Protein: CASSSPSVREQFF. The whole variable domain, remainder taken from reference TRBV5-4 and TRBJ2-1, is ETGVTQSPTHLIKTRGQQVTLRCSSQSGHNTVSWYQQALGQGPQFIFQYYREEENGRGNFPPRFSGLQFPNYSSELNVNALELDDSALYLCASSSPSVREQFFGPGTRLTVL.

The chain recombines TRBV27 with TRBJ1-4, with a weak D call TRBD1 (5 bases). This CDR3 is 15 amino acids long. Trimming took 1 base from V and 3 from J, leaving 9 bases between them. CDR1 MNHEY and CDR2 SMNVEV come from the germline V gene (reference sequence). The CDR3 region is CASSLLRQPNEKLFF. CDR3 nucleotides: TGTGCCAGCAGTTTATTGAGACAGCCTAATGAAAAACTGTTTTTT. The variable domain in full, with the rest retrieved from reference TRBV27 and TRBJ1-4, is EAQVTQNPRYLITVTGKKLTVTCSQNMNHEYMSWYRQDPGLGLRQIYYSMNVEVTDKGDVPEGYKVSRKEKRNFPLILESPSPNQTSLYFCASSLLRQPNEKLFFGSGTQLSVL.

The chain has TRBV9 and TRBJ1-2, with D unresolved. The CDR3 covers 12 residues. V dropped 7 bases and J dropped 7 bases, with 14 bases sitting between them. Germline CDR1 SGDLS, CDR2 YYNGEE. The DNA for the CDR3 is TGTGCCAGCTCCCGGTTGGTTGGTGGCTACACCTTC. It yields the protein CASSRLVGGYTF.

This chain joins TRBV20-1 and TRBJ1-1, with 12 bases matching TRBD1. This CDR3 contains 13 residues. Germline lookup yields CDR1 DFQATT and CDR2 SNEGSKA (reference sequence). V gave up 3 bases and J gave up 11 bases; unmatched junction bases: 7. The CDR3 DNA sequence: TGCAGTGCTAGTGGGACAGGGGGCGCACGGGCTTTCTTT. Amino acid sequence: CSASGTGGARAFF.

This chain links TRBV3-1 (or the pseudogene TRBV3-2) with TRBJ2-5; D uncertain. Per the germline V gene, CDR1 is LGHDT and CDR2 is YNNKEL (reference sequence). With 4 bases removed from V and 5 bases from J, the gap between germline ends came to 5 bases. The CDR3 consists of 11 residues. The CDR3 is CASSLEETQYF. CDR3 sequence (DNA): TGTGCCAGCAGCCTCGAGGAGACCCAGTACTTC.

This clone was seen a handful of times. The rearrangement uses TRBV28 and TRBJ1-4; D is uncertain. The germline CDR1 and CDR2 sequences are MDHEN and SYDVKM. V was cut by 8 bases and J by 2 bases, with 12 bases left in between. CDR3 size: 14 residues. CDR3 loop: CASGSRSTNEKLFF. The CDR3 DNA follows: TGTGCCAGCGGATCAAGGAGCACTAATGAAAAACTGTTTTTT.

The chain carries TRBV27 and TRBJ2-7, with 7 bases lining up with TRBD2. This CDR3 has 16 residues. V trimming: 6 bases; J trimming: 2 bases; junction bases outside the gene matches: 13. CDR1 MNHEY and CDR2 SMNVEV come from the germline V gene (reference sequence). In DNA form, the CDR3 reads TGTGCCAGCAGGCCCGACCTAGCGGCTCGAGCCTACGAGCAGTACTTC. Residues: CASRPDLAARAYEQYF.

The chain has TRBV6-2 or TRBV6-3 and TRBJ2-7; 14 bases map to TRBD2. The CDR3 consists of 16 residues. The trim removed 2 bases at V and 2 bases at J, leaving 2 bases unmatched. Germline lookup yields CDR1 MNHEY and CDR2 SVGEGT. DNA of the CDR3: TGTGCCAGCAGTTACCCGACTAGCGGGGGGGCCTACGAGCAGTACTTC. This codes for CASSYPTSGGAYEQYF.

Only one count was recorded for this clone. V and J are TRBV9 and TRBJ1-4; 7 nucleotides agree with TRBD1. The junction had 6 bases not matched to a gene; V was cut back by 4 bases and J by 0 bases. Per the germline V gene, CDR1 is SGDLS and CDR2 is YYNGEE. The CDR3 totals 16 residues. CDR3 nucleotide sequence: TGTGCCAGCAGCCCGACAGGGTTTGCAACTAATGAAAAACTGTTTTTT. Translating it yields CASSPTGFATNEKLFF.

The chain carries TRBV5-1 and TRBJ1-2; D call uncertain. Trimming stripped 2 bases from V and 4 bases from J, with 9 bases between. The CDR3 has 13 amino acids. Per the germline V gene, CDR1 is SGHRS and CDR2 is YFSETQ. CDR3 nucleotide sequence: TGCGCCAGCAGCTTAATAGGGAGCTATGGCTACACCTTC. Translation gives CASSLIGSYGYTF.

The chain is built from TRBV3-1 (or the pseudogene TRBV3-2) and TRBJ2-5; D remains ambiguous. Trimming removed 1 base at V and 6 bases at J, with 21 bases between. CDR3 length: 17 amino acids. The V gene's germline CDR1 is LGHDT and CDR2 YNNKEL (reference sequence). The CDR3 here is CASSQAHGPSAIQTQYF. CDR3 in DNA: TGTGCCAGCAGCCAAGCCCACGGTCCCTCTGCTATACAGACCCAGTACTTC.

Written as DNA, the CDR3 is TGCGCCAGCAGCCAAGATTGGGGGCGCAGCGGGGAGCTGTTTTTT. As protein: CASSQDWGRSGELFF. V usage is TRBV4-3 and J usage is TRBJ2-2; tentatively, D is TRBD1 (6 bases). The CDR3 totals 15 residues. With 0 bases removed from V and 7 bases from J, the gap between germline ends came to 12 bases. Germline V gene data show CDR1 as LGHNA and CDR2 as YSLEER.

This clone was seen more than once but under ten times. The V gene is TRBV6-5, the J gene TRBJ2-2; perhaps TRBD2 as D (5 bases). Germline V gene lookup returns CDR1 MNHEY and CDR2 SVGAGI. The V and J ends lost 5 bases and 1 base respectively, with 5 bases between them. The CDR3 totals 13 residues. CDR3 loop: CASSRGNTGELFF. The CDR3 DNA sequence: TGTGCCAGCAGTCGGGGGAACACCGGGGAGCTGTTTTTT.

The chain recombines TRBV2 with TRBJ2-2; D not resolved. Germline CDR1 is SNHLY and CDR2 is FYNNEI. With 4 bases removed from V and 1 base from J, the gap between germline ends came to 10 bases. CDR3 length: 15 residues. The CDR3 DNA is TGTGCCAGCAGTGCGTGGCTGTGGAACACCGGGGAGCTGTTTTTT. Protein sequence: CASSAWLWNTGELFF.

The sample holds a few counts of this clone. The chain carries TRBV3-1 (or the pseudogene TRBV3-2) and TRBJ1-2; 8 nucleotides line up with TRBD1. The CDR3 spans 14 residues. CDR1 LGHDT and CDR2 YNNKEL come from the germline V gene (reference sequence). V shed 5 bases and J 8 bases; nucleotides not matched to a gene: 10. This CDR3 reads CASSSTGGNGGYTF. The CDR3 DNA sequence: TGTGCCAGCAGCTCTACAGGGGGGAACGGCGGCTACACCTTC.

The chain uses TRBV27 and TRBJ2-1; 14 bases fit TRBD2. The CDR3 contains 18 residues. Germline V gene lookup returns CDR1 MNHEY and CDR2 SMNVEV (reference sequence). V gave up 4 bases and J gave up 1 base; unmatched junction bases: 6. The CDR3 region is CASSSGTSGSVSYNEQFF. CDR3 DNA: TGTGCCAGCAGTTCAGGGACTAGCGGGAGTGTTTCCTACAATGAGCAGTTCTTC.

The rearrangement uses TRBV18 and TRBJ2-1; the D gene is possibly TRBD1 (6 bases). The germline V and J ends were trimmed by 0 bases and 2 bases, with 8 bases remaining between them. Germline V CDR1 and CDR2: KGHSH, LQKENI. The CDR3 extends over 15 amino acids. The CDR3 DNA is TGTGCCAGCTCACCACCTTGGACAGCCTACAATGAGCAGTTCTTC. This gives the protein CASSPPWTAYNEQFF. Full variable domain (rest looked up from reference TRBV18 and TRBJ2-1): NAGVMQNPRHLVRRRGQEARLRCSPMKGHSHVYWYRQLPEEGLKFMVYLQKENIIDESGMPKERFSAEFPKEGPSILRIQQVVRGDSAAYFCASSPPWTAYNEQFFGPGTRLTVL.

About this clone itself: Other DNA sequences in this sample translate to the same CDR3. V gene TRBV5-1 combines with J gene TRBJ1-1, with unresolved D. This CDR3 is 13 amino acids long. Germline V gene lookup returns CDR1 SGHRS and CDR2 YFSETQ. With 0 bases removed from V and 1 base from J, the gap between germline ends came to 4 bases. This CDR3 reads CASSLGGNTEAFF. DNA of the CDR3: TGCGCCAGCAGCTTGGGAGGGAACACTGAAGCTTTCTTT.

CDR3 loop: CASASLAGATGELFF. The CDR3 DNA follows: TGCGCCAGCGCCTCACTAGCGGGAGCCACCGGGGAGCTGTTTTTT. The chain links TRBV5-1 to TRBJ2-2, with TRBD2 matching over 11 bases. Trimming at V came to 7 bases and at J to 4 bases, leaving 6 bases not matched to a gene. Germline V gives CDR1 SGHRS, CDR2 YFSETQ. CDR3 length: 15 amino acids. Looking up the rest from reference TRBV5-1 and TRBJ2-2 gives the full variable domain: KAGVTQTPRYLIKTRGQQVTLSCSPISGHRSVSWYQQTPGQGLQFLFEYFSETQRNKGNFPGRFSGRQFSNSRSEMNVSTLELGDSALYLCASASLAGATGELFFGEGSRLTVL.

The gene calls are TRBV19 and TRBJ2-7, with 7 nucleotides matching TRBD2. Germline V gene data show CDR1 as LNHDA and CDR2 as SQIVND (reference sequence). The CDR3 is made up of 12 amino acids. With 6 bases clipped from V and 7 bases from J, the junction kept 6 bases outside the gene matches. The CDR3 DNA follows: TGTGCCAGTAGGCGACCGGGAGGAGAGCAGTACTTC. It is translated as CASRRPGGEQYF.

V is TRBV3-1 (or the pseudogene TRBV3-2) and J is TRBJ1-1; 9 bases agree with TRBD1. The germline V gene has CDR1 LGHDT and CDR2 YNNKEL (reference sequence). The junction had 9 bases not matched to a gene; V was cut back by 3 bases and J by 1 base. The CDR3 sequence is 17 residues long. The CDR3 region has the DNA TGTGCCAGCAGCCACGGAGTACCGGGACAGGGGAACACTGAAGCTTTCTTT. Protein: CASSHGVPGQGNTEAFF.

This chain joins TRBV5-1 and TRBJ2-1, with 12 nucleotides matching TRBD2. The CDR3 spans 16 residues. With 1 base clipped from V and 7 bases from J, the junction kept 6 bases outside the gene matches. CDR1 is SGHRS and CDR2 is YFSETQ in the germline V gene. The CDR3 region is CASSLWTSGNQNEQFF. Here the CDR3 DNA reads TGCGCCAGCAGCTTGTGGACTAGCGGGAATCAGAATGAGCAGTTCTTC. The whole variable domain, remainder taken from reference TRBV5-1 and TRBJ2-1, is KAGVTQTPRYLIKTRGQQVTLSCSPISGHRSVSWYQQTPGQGLQFLFEYFSETQRNKGNFPGRFSGRQFSNSRSEMNVSTLELGDSALYLCASSLWTSGNQNEQFFGPGTRLTVL.

The genes are TRBV18 and TRBJ1-2; D is ambiguous. Germline V CDR1 and CDR2: KGHSH, LQKENI. This CDR3 comprises 16 residues. V lost 0 bases, J lost 4 bases, and 15 bases lay in between. Here the CDR3 reads CASSPPTSEGSYGYTF. The CDR3 coding sequence is TGTGCCAGCTCACCACCGACGTCCGAAGGGAGCTATGGCTACACCTTC.

The chain is built from TRBV5-6 and TRBJ2-7, with D perhaps TRBD2 (6 bases). V was shortened by 1 base and J by 3 bases, with 11 bases between the two germline ends. Germline assignment: CDR1 SGHDT and CDR2 YYEEEE. This CDR3 has 14 amino acids. CDR3 protein: CASSLWLASYEQYF. The CDR3 bases are TGTGCCAGCAGCTTGTGGCTAGCGAGCTACGAGCAGTACTTC.

The CDR3 here is CASSQEGGQRRYGYTF. DNA of the CDR3: TGTGCCAGCAGCCAAGAAGGGGGACAGAGGAGATATGGCTACACCTTC. V gene TRBV4-2 combines with J gene TRBJ1-2, with 7 bases matching TRBD1. Per germline, CDR1 LGHNA and CDR2 YNFKEQ. CDR3 size: 16 residues. J lost 5 bases, V lost 0 bases, and 9 bases had no gene match.

This clone was seen just once. Other DNA sequences from this sample encode an identical CDR3 as well. This sequence joins TRBV7-8 and TRBJ1-2, with TRBD1 matching over 8 bases. The germline gives CDR1 SGHVS, CDR2 FQNEAQ. This CDR3 region has 13 residues. Trimming cost V 4 bases and J 4 bases; bases outside gene matches: 2. CDR3 nucleotides: TGTGCCAGCAGCTCCGGACAGGGCTATGGCTACACCTTC. Amino acids: CASSSGQGYGYTF.